The following is a TCR beta chain sequence with its context. The ends were cut back, 6 bases at V and 3 bases at J, with 8 bases in the middle. CDR1 and CDR2 from the germline V gene are MNHNS and SASEGT. There are 13 residues in the CDR3. Method: immunoSEQ multiplex PCR; TCRdb's copy keeps in-frame clones and lacks some. The table records roughly 35,000 clones, around 92% of them present only once. The data derive from a study of T cell changes during pregnancy in multiple sclerosis. The sequenced sample was PBMCs (not recorded whether the cells were cultured). The chain combines TRBV6-1 with TRBJ2-2; possibly TRBD1 for D (5 bases). The receptor was isolated from a female donor with multiple sclerosis, enrolled in a pregnancy study. The DNA for the CDR3 is TGTGCCAGCAGCCCCAGGGACACCGGGGAGCTGTTTTTT. This codes for CASSPRDTGELFF.